This T cell receptor beta chain was found in a study of spatial heterogeneity in lung cancer. Study-wide context: Consistently, beta-chain sequences turned up in larger numbers than alpha-chain sequences did. From matched bulk RNA-seq came a T cell module score, which showed a strong correlation with TCR transcript counts in tumor regions. Overall study results and limits: The number of expanded tumor alpha and beta chains correlated with mutation number.

Germline values: CDR1 KGHSH, CDR2 LQKENI. This CDR3 contains 17 residues. V was clipped by 5 bases and J by 0 bases, with 14 bases between them. Described time point: sample taken at primary tumor resection. Donors were 72 untreated early-stage non-small cell lung cancer patients. Unsorted samples of tumor, nontumor lung or frozen PBMC had their whole RNA sequenced. MiXCR, applied by TCRdb to the 5' RACE reads, yields one record per CDR3 protein. The sample lists fewer than 4,500 distinct CDR3 sequences, 25% to 30% seen once, with roughly 25% in the top ten. As regards this clonotype: The antigen is undetermined.

The chain uses TRBV18 and TRBJ2-6; D call uncertain. The sequences come from lung tumor tissue, collected at surgery. The receptor's source is a male donor with early-stage non-small cell lung cancer. This chain's CDR3 is CASSGALHYSGANVLTF. DNA of the CDR3: TGTGCCAGCTCAGGAGCCTTGCATTACTCTGGGGCCAACGTCCTGACTTTC.